This TCR beta chain was found in a study of T cell responses to AZD1222 COVID-19 vaccine. For the study at large: Second-dose schedules of about 4 or about 12 weeks were combined.

CDR3 length equals 14 residues. The germline V gene has CDR1 MNHEY and CDR2 SVGAGI. With V trimmed by 6 bases and J by 5 bases, 7 bases remained unmatched. The table came from immunoSEQ multiplex PCR; TCRdb's copy has only in-frame clones and leaves some out. The sample has more than 100,000 clones, approximately 90% seen once. Study conclusions and caveats: Spike-specific TCR breadth and depth both grew after two AZD1222 doses. Vaccine-associated CD4 TCRs spanned spike, dominant at 160-218 and 743-854. Unmutated variant regions reportedly attract nearly half of all spike-specific TCRs.

Of note for this clone: The antigen remains unidentified.

The sequence came from an adult in good health. V is TRBV6-5 and J is TRBJ2-1; TRBD1 agrees at 7 bases. This specimen consisted of peripheral blood, obtained on day 0 of AZD1222 vaccination. The CDR3 sequence is CASSPGTANNEQFF. The CDR3 bases are TGTGCCAGCAGCCCCGGGACAGCGAACAATGAGCAGTTCTTC.